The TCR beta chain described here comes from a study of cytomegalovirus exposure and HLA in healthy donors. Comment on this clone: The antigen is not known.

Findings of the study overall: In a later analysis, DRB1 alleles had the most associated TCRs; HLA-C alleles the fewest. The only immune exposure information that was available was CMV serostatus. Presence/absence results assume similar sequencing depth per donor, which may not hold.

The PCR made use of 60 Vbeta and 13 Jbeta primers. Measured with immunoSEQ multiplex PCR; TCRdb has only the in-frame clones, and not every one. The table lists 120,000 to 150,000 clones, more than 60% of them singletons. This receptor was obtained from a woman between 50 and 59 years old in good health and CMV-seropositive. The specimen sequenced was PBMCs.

This chain's CDR3 is CASSQDGGARDEQFF. The CDR3 DNA reads as TGCGCCAGCAGCCAAGACGGGGGGGCAAGGGATGAGCAGTTCTTC. This chain uses TRBV4-3 with TRBJ2-1; 8 nucleotides align to TRBD2. J gave up 8 bases and V 0 bases, and 6 bases lay outside the gene matches. The CDR3 is made up of 15 amino acids. Per germline, CDR1 LGHNA and CDR2 YSLEER.